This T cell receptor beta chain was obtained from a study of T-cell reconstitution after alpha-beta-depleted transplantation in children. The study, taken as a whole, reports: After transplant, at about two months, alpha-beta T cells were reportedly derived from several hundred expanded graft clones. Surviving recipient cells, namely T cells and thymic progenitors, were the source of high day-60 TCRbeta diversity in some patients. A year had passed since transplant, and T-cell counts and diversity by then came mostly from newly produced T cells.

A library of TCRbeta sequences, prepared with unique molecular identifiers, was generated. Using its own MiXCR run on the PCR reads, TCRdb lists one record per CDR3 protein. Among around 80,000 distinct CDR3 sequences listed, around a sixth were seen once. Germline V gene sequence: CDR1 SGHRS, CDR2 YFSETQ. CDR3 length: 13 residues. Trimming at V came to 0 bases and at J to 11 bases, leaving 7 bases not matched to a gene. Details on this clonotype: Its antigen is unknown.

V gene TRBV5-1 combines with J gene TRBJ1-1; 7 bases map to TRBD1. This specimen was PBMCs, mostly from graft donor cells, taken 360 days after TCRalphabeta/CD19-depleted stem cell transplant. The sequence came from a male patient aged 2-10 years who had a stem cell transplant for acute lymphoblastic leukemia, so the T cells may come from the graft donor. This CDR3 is CASSLGQGDLAFF. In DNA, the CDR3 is TGCGCCAGCAGCTTGGGACAGGGAGATTTGGCTTTCTTT.